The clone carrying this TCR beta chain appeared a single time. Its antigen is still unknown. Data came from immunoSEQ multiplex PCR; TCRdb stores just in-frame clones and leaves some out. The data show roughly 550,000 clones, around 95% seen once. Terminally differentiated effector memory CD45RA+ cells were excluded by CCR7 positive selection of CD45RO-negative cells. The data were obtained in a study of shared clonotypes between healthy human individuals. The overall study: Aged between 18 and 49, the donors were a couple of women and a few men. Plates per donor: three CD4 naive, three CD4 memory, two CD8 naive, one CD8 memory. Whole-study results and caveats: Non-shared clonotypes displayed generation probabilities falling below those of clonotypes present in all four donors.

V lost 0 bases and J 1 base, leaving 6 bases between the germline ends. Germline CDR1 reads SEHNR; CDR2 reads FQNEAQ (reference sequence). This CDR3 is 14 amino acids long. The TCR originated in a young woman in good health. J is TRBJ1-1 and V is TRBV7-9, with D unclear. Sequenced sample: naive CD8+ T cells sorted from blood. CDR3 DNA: TGTGCCAGCAGCTTAGCTTCGACGAACACTGAAGCTTTCTTT. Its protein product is CASSLASTNTEAFF.